These 20 T cell receptor beta chains came from one sample sequenced in a study of blood T cell repertoires in COVID-19. Data came from immunoSEQ multiplex PCR; TCRdb stores just in-frame clones and leaves some out. The sample holds approximately 250,000 clones; roughly 91% are singletons and the top ten take around 2%. The specimen was PBMCs or T cells enriched from blood (not recorded which). The source is a woman aged 55-75 years in a cohort exposed to, infected with or recovered from COVID-19 (not recorded which).

The J gene is TRBJ2-7, the V gene TRBV11-2; the D gene is possibly TRBD2 (5 bases). This CDR3 has 17 amino acids. CDR1 and CDR2 from the germline V gene are SGHAT and FQNNGV. V was shortened by 2 bases and J by 3 bases, with 20 bases between the two germline ends. CDR3 DNA sequence: TGTGCCAGCAGCTTAATAGGTTCCCAGCGGAATAGCTACGAGCAGTACTTC. This sequence encodes CASSLIGSQRNSYEQYF. Complete variable domain (other parts from reference TRBV11-2 and TRBJ2-7): EAGVAQSPRYKIIEKRQSVAFWCNPISGHATLYWYQQILGQGPKLLIQFQNNGVVDDSQLPKDRFSAERLKGVDSTLKIQPAKLEDSAVYLCASSLIGSQRNSYEQYFGPGTRLTVT.

The V call is TRBV7-9, the J call TRBJ2-7; 7 nucleotides match TRBD1. The J segment lost 0 bases and the V segment lost 6 bases, leaving 8 bases of the junction unmatched. From germline, CDR1 is SEHNR and CDR2 FQNEAQ (reference sequence). There are 15 residues in the CDR3. The DNA for the CDR3 is TGTGCCAGCAGTCCGGGACAGTTGAGCTCCTACGAGCAGTACTTC. It specifies CASSPGQLSSYEQYF.

This chain connects TRBV6-2 or TRBV6-3 to TRBJ2-7; 8 bases are a match to TRBD1. J gave up 2 bases and V 6 bases, and 6 bases lay outside the gene matches. Germline V gene lookup returns CDR1 MNHEY and CDR2 SVGEGT. This CDR3 comprises 14 residues. DNA of the CDR3: TGTGCCAGCAGCCCCCGGGACAGGCCCTACGAGCAGTACTTC. This gives the protein CASSPRDRPYEQYF.

In its sample, this clone was seen a few times. The chain employs TRBV28 and TRBJ1-2, with D possibly TRBD1 on 5 matching bases. Germline CDR1 reads MDHEN; CDR2 reads SYDVKM. This CDR3 has 18 amino acids. V gave up 6 bases and J gave up 4 bases, with 27 bases separating them. This CDR3 is CASSPAGHVLRQTYGYTF. DNA for the CDR3: TGTGCCAGCAGCCCCGCGGGGCACGTTCTCCGCCAGACCTATGGCTACACCTTC.

The chain employs TRBV9 and TRBJ2-5, with 11 bases matching TRBD2. This CDR3 has 15 residues. Germline lookup yields CDR1 SGDLS and CDR2 YYNGEE. J gave up 0 bases and V 2 bases, and 0 bases lay outside the gene matches. Written as DNA, the CDR3 is TGTGCCAGCAGCGTTAGCGGGAGGGACCAAGAGACCCAGTACTTC. Its translation: CASSVSGRDQETQYF.

J is TRBJ2-2 and V is TRBV29-1, with 14 positions matching TRBD2. With V trimmed by 5 bases and J by 4 bases, 6 bases remained unmatched. This CDR3 has 16 residues. CDR1 SQVTM and CDR2 ANQGSEA come from the germline V gene. CDR3 loop: CSVKTSGRGPTGELFF. DNA of the CDR3: TGCAGCGTTAAGACTAGCGGGAGGGGACCCACCGGGGAGCTGTTTTTT.

The V call is TRBV19, the J call TRBJ1-4, with 8 bases matching TRBD1. Germline V gene lookup returns CDR1 LNHDA and CDR2 SQIVND (reference sequence). V shed 4 bases, J shed 8 bases, and the junction held 3 bases outside the gene matches. This CDR3 is 13 amino acids long. CDR3 region: CASSNRDREKLFF. Written as DNA, the CDR3 is TGTGCCAGTAGTAACCGGGACAGGGAAAAACTGTTTTTT. Combining the CDR3 with reference TRBV19 and TRBJ1-4 gives the whole variable domain DGGITQSPKYLFRKEGQNVTLSCEQNLNHDAMYWYRQDPGQGLRLIYYSQIVNDFQKGDIAEGYSVSREKKESFPLTVTSAQKNPTAFYLCASSNRDREKLFFGSGTQLSVL.

The rearrangement links TRBV30 to TRBJ1-3, with a tentative D call TRBD1 (5 bases). V gave up 6 bases and J gave up 3 bases, with 15 bases separating them. Germline V gene lookup returns CDR1 GTSNPN and CDR2 SVGIG (reference sequence). The CDR3 totals 14 residues. CDR3 protein: CACPAGLGGNTIYF. CDR3 DNA: TGTGCCTGTCCCGCGGGGCTTGGTGGAAACACCATATATTTT.

This chain uses TRBV27 with TRBJ2-1; TRBD2 aligns across 14 bases. The CDR3 has 17 residues. Looked up from germline, CDR1 is MNHEY and CDR2 is SMNVEV (reference sequence). The V gene end was trimmed by 5 bases and the J gene end by 2 bases; junction bases not matched to a gene: 5. This CDR3 is CASSVGTSGSTYNEQFF. CDR3 nucleotide sequence: TGTGCCAGCAGTGTCGGGACTAGCGGGAGCACCTACAATGAGCAGTTCTTC.

J is TRBJ2-6 and V is TRBV4-2; unclear D gene. Deletions cut 5 bases from V and 3 bases from J, with 20 bases between. Germline lookup yields CDR1 LGHNA and CDR2 YNFKEQ. The CDR3 runs 18 residues. The CDR3 nucleotides read TGTGCCAGCAGCAAAACCAGGTTTGGGCTCTTTGGGGCCAACGTCCTGACTTTC. Translated: CASSKTRFGLFGANVLTF.

The chain is built from TRBV28 and TRBJ2-1; 9 bases agree with TRBD2. V lost 1 base, J lost 4 bases, and 5 bases stayed unmatched. Germline V gives CDR1 MDHEN, CDR2 SYDVKM. The CDR3 sequence is 16 residues long. DNA for the CDR3: TGTGCCAGCAGTTTATCGATTAGCGGGAGATACAATGAGCAGTTCTTC. It translates to CASSLSISGRYNEQFF.

V usage is TRBV20-1 and J usage is TRBJ2-7; D is uncertain. The CDR3 loop spans 11 amino acids. Trimming shortened V by 3 bases and J by 1 base, and 4 bases separated the two germline ends. CDR1 and CDR2 from the germline V gene are DFQATT and SNEGSKA (reference sequence). This CDR3 is CSASVSYEQYF. The CDR3 DNA reads TGCAGTGCTAGCGTTTCCTACGAGCAGTACTTC.

The chain joins TRBV27 to TRBJ2-7; TRBD2 agrees at 8 bases. Germline trimming cut 5 bases from V and 3 bases from J; bases unmatched to any gene: 6. Germline V gene sequence: CDR1 MNHEY, CDR2 SMNVEV (reference sequence). The CDR3 loop spans 14 amino acids. For the CDR3, the DNA is TGTGCCAGCAGTCCCCGGACTAGCAGCTACGAGCAGTACTTC. Amino acids: CASSPRTSSYEQYF.

The CDR3 bases are TGTGCCAGCAGTTGGGACAGGGCGACTAATGAAAAACTGTTTTTT. This sequence encodes CASSWDRATNEKLFF. V usage is TRBV2 and J usage is TRBJ1-4; 9 bases fit TRBD1. Germline-derived CDR1 and CDR2 are SNHLY and FYNNEI. The CDR3 loop spans 15 amino acids. After removal of 5 bases from V and 2 bases from J, the junction contained 3 bases not matched to a gene.

The gene calls are TRBV28 and TRBJ2-1; TRBD2 agrees at 10 bases. The CDR3 is made up of 15 amino acids. Per the germline V gene, CDR1 is MDHEN and CDR2 is SYDVKM. V shed 2 bases and J 7 bases; nucleotides not matched to a gene: 5. CDR3 amino acids: CASSLPAGGPNEQFF. Here the CDR3 DNA reads TGTGCCAGCAGTTTACCAGCGGGAGGGCCGAATGAGCAGTTCTTC.

The chain carries TRBV7-3 and TRBJ2-2; 7 bases match TRBD1. CDR1 and CDR2 from the germline V gene are SGHTA and FQGTGA. The CDR3 runs 16 residues. V lost 2 bases to trimming and J lost 1 base; unmatched junction nucleotides: 4. CDR3 in amino acids: CASSLAQGVNTGELFF. CDR3 sequence (DNA): TGTGCCAGCAGCTTAGCGCAGGGGGTGAACACCGGGGAGCTGTTTTTT.

J is TRBJ2-3 and V is TRBV4-2, with a tentative D call TRBD2 (6 bases). CDR3 length: 16 residues. Looked up from germline, CDR1 is LGHNA and CDR2 is YNFKEQ. V lost 3 bases, J lost 4 bases, and 17 bases lay in between. The CDR3 nucleotides are TGTGCCAGCAGCCAGGGGAACTCGGGCGGGGCAGATACGCAGTATTTT. It is translated as CASSQGNSGGADTQYF.

V is TRBV30 and J is TRBJ1-2, with TRBD1 matching over 8 bases. The CDR3 runs 13 residues. Germline V gives CDR1 GTSNPN, CDR2 SVGIG (reference sequence). The J segment lost 0 bases and the V segment lost 5 bases, leaving 2 bases of the junction unmatched. DNA for the CDR3: TGTGCCTGGTCGGGACAGGCTAACTATGGCTACACCTTC. Protein sequence: CAWSGQANYGYTF.

The chain recombines TRBV28 with TRBJ1-2, with D uncertain. This CDR3 has 13 amino acids. In germline, CDR1 is MDHEN, CDR2 SYDVKM. Trimming shortened V by 6 bases and J by 4 bases, and 12 bases separated the two germline ends. CDR3 nucleotide sequence: TGTGCCAGCAGACAACAGCAAAGCTATGGCTACACCTTC. Its translation: CASRQQQSYGYTF.

In the case of this clone: At the DNA level, this CDR3 is encoded by other sequences in the same sample as well. The chain recombines TRBV24-1 with TRBJ2-3; no clear D gene. CDR3 length equals 13 residues. V lost 4 bases, J lost 0 bases, and 4 bases lay in between. Per germline, CDR1 KGHDR and CDR2 SFDVKD. The CDR3 region is CATSDPSTDTQYF. The CDR3 nucleotides are TGTGCCACCAGTGACCCTAGCACAGATACGCAGTATTTT.